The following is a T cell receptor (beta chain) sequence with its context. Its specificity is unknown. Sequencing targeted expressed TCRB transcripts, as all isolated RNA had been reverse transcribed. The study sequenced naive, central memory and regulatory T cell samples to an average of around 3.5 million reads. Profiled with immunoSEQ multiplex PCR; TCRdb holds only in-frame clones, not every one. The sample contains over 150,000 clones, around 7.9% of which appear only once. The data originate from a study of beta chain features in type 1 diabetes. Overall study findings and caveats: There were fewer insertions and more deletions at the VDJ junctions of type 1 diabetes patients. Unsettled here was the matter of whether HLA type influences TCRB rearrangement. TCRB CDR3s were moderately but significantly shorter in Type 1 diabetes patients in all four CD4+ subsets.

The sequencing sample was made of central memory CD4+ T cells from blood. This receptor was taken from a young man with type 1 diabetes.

CDR3 DNA: TGTGCCAGCAGCGTTGCGGGGACGCCGGAAAAAGATACGCAGTATTTT. The encoded protein is CASSVAGTPEKDTQYF. The chain is built from TRBV9 and TRBJ2-3, with D tentatively TRBD2 (6 bases). The V end lost 2 bases, the J end lost 5 bases, and 18 bases lay between the germline ends. The CDR3 length is 16 residues. CDR1 is SGDLS and CDR2 is YYNGEE in the germline V gene.